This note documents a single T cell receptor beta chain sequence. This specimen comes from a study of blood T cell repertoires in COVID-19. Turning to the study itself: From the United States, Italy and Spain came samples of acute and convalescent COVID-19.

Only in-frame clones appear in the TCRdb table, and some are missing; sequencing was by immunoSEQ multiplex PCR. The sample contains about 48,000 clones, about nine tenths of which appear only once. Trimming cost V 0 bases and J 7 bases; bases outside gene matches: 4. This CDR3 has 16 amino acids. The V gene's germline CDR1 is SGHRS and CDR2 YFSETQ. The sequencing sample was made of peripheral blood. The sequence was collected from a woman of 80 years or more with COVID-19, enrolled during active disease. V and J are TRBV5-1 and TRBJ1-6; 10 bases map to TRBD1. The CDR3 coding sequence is TGCGCCAGCAGCTTGGGATTGGGACAGGGGAATTCACCCCTCCACTTT. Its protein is CASSLGLGQGNSPLHF.